Shown below are 23 T cell receptor beta chains from a single sample sequenced in a study of identical twins. MiXCR, run by TCRdb on the 5' RACE reads, gives a single entry per CDR3 protein. The profile shows 600,000 to 850,000 distinct CDR3 sequences, around a sixth of them singletons. The sample also formed part of further work on T cells expressing NK-cell markers.

The sequenced sample consisted of PBMCs. All receptors derive from a woman younger than 35 in good health.

The chain couples TRBV20-1 to TRBJ2-7, with D unclear. This CDR3 has 13 amino acids. V gave up 5 bases and J gave up 3 bases, with 14 bases separating them. The germline V gene has CDR1 DFQATT and CDR2 SNEGSKA (reference sequence). The CDR3 loop is CSAQPTNNYEQYF. The DNA of the CDR3 is TGCAGTGCTCAGCCCACCAATAACTACGAGCAGTACTTC.

In this sample, this clonotype turned up a few times. The V and J genes are TRBV11-1 and TRBJ2-3; 11 bases match TRBD2. The V segment lost 2 bases and the J segment 1 base; nucleotides outside the gene matches: 11. Germline V gene lookup returns CDR1 SGHAT and CDR2 FQDESV (reference sequence). The CDR3 spans 19 residues. DNA of the CDR3: TGTGCCAGCAGCTTACCCGGGACTAGCGGTGAGGGGCGCACAGATACGCAGTATTTT. Encoded protein: CASSLPGTSGEGRTDTQYF. Full variable domain (remainder filled in from reference TRBV11-1 and TRBJ2-3): EAEVAQSPRYKITEKSQAVAFWCDPISGHATLYWYRQILGQGPELLVQFQDESVVDDSQLPKDRFSAERLKGVDSTLKIQPAELGDSAMYLCASSLPGTSGEGRTDTQYFGPGTRLTVL.

This clonotype was observed a handful of times. The genes are TRBV27 and TRBJ1-4; TRBD1 agrees at 8 bases. Germline assignment: CDR1 MNHEY and CDR2 SMNVEV (reference sequence). V was pared by 2 bases and J by 8 bases, with 13 bases of the junction left unmatched. This CDR3 is built from 17 residues. CDR3 DNA: TGTGCCAGCAGTTTAATAGGACAGGGAATCGCAAGCGAAAAACTGTTTTTT. Residues: CASSLIGQGIASEKLFF.

Here the CDR3 DNA reads TGTGCCTGGAGTGTACTCGCGAATGAGCAGTTCTTC. This sequence encodes CAWSVLANEQFF. J is TRBJ2-1 and V is TRBV30; D is undetermined. Trimming removed 0 bases from V and 7 bases from J, with 7 bases in between. Germline assignment: CDR1 GTSNPN and CDR2 SVGIG (reference sequence). The CDR3 has 12 amino acids.

The chain has TRBV14 and TRBJ1-2; D remains ambiguous. The V gene's germline CDR1 is SGHDN and CDR2 FVKESK. The CDR3 length is 15 residues. V lost 3 bases, J lost 2 bases, and 13 bases lay in between. The CDR3: CASSHRVITNYGYTF. CDR3 bases: TGTGCCAGCAGCCACCGGGTAATAACGAACTATGGCTACACCTTC.

This chain connects TRBV9 to TRBJ2-1, with no clear D. Germline-derived CDR1 and CDR2 are SGDLS and YYNGEE. Deletions cut 1 base from V and 8 bases from J, with 7 bases between. CDR3 size: 12 residues. The CDR3 region is CASSVSPHEQFF. The DNA of the CDR3 is TGTGCCAGCAGCGTATCCCCCCATGAGCAGTTCTTC.

This clonotype was seen more than once but under ten times. The chain employs TRBV9 and TRBJ2-3, with D perhaps matching TRBD1 (6 bases). This CDR3 region has 14 residues. Germline V gene sequence: CDR1 SGDLS, CDR2 YYNGEE. Trimming left V 3 bases short and J 9 bases short, with 17 bases between. The CDR3, as DNA: TGTGCCAGCAGCGCGGACAGCGTGGTACGGACGCAGTATTTT. Its protein product is CASSADSVVRTQYF.

V is TRBV6-1 and J is TRBJ2-2; 8 bases align to TRBD2. V gave up 6 bases and J gave up 4 bases; unmatched junction bases: 10. The length of the CDR3 is 16 residues. Germline V CDR1 and CDR2: MNHNS, SASEGT. The DNA for the CDR3 is TGTGCCAGCAGCTTCAACTGGGCGGGGGGCACCGGGGAGCTGTTTTTT. As protein: CASSFNWAGGTGELFF.

The chain is built from TRBV9 and TRBJ2-7; 8 nucleotides align to TRBD1. The length of the CDR3 is 15 residues. V shed 0 bases and J 3 bases; nucleotides not matched to a gene: 5. Germline CDR1 is SGDLS and CDR2 is YYNGEE. The DNA of the CDR3 is TGTGCCAGCAGCGTAGATGGACAGGGTGTCTACGAGCAGTACTTC. It encodes CASSVDGQGVYEQYF.

The chain couples TRBV24-1 to TRBJ2-2; TRBD1 aligns across 7 bases. V lost 7 bases, J lost 0 bases, and 7 bases stayed unmatched. The germline V gene encodes CDR1 KGHDR and CDR2 SFDVKD. The CDR3 covers 16 residues. DNA of the CDR3: TGTGCCACCAGCCCGACAGGGCGGTCGAACACCGGGGAGCTGTTTTTT. Translated, it gives CATSPTGRSNTGELFF.

Only a few counts were recorded for this clonotype. The CDR3 loop is CASSQSADTQYF. The DNA of the CDR3 is TGTGCCAGCAGCCAGTCCGCAGATACGCAGTATTTT. The chain joins TRBV7-9 to TRBJ2-3, with unresolved D. V gave up 5 bases and J gave up 4 bases, with 7 bases separating them. CDR1 SEHNR and CDR2 FQNEAQ come from the germline V gene (reference sequence). This CDR3 is 12 amino acids long.

The chain carries TRBV7-8 and TRBJ2-1; 7 nucleotides line up with TRBD1. Germline CDR1 is SGHVS and CDR2 is FQNEAQ. Trimming removed 1 base from V and 1 base from J; junction bases left unmatched: 4. The CDR3 is 16 residues long. CDR3 DNA: TGTGCCAGCAGCTTAGGACAGGGACCTTCCTACAATGAGCAGTTCTTC. Its protein is CASSLGQGPSYNEQFF.

This rearrangement joins TRBV29-1 to TRBJ2-1, with TRBD1 matching over 10 bases. This CDR3 comprises 15 residues. Germline V gene data show CDR1 as SQVTM and CDR2 as ANQGSEA. The V segment lost 1 base and the J segment 8 bases; nucleotides outside the gene matches: 8. CDR3 residues: CSVEGDRGLDDEQFF. The CDR3 nucleotides read TGCAGCGTTGAAGGAGACAGGGGGCTGGACGATGAGCAGTTCTTC.

V and J are TRBV24-1 and TRBJ2-5, with D hard to call. The ends were cut back, 8 bases at V and 3 bases at J, with 6 bases in the middle. Germline assignment: CDR1 KGHDR and CDR2 SFDVKD. The CDR3 spans 11 residues. The chain's CDR3 is CATTLEETQYF. CDR3 in DNA: TGTGCCACCACCCTAGAAGAGACCCAGTACTTC.

V gene TRBV6-5 combines with J gene TRBJ1-6; maybe TRBD1 (5 bases). This CDR3 contains 14 residues. The V gene lost 3 bases and the J gene lost 8 bases, with 11 bases spanning the gap. From germline, CDR1 is MNHEY and CDR2 SVGAGI. The chain's CDR3 is CASSYPGADSPLHF. CDR3 nucleotides: TGTGCCAGCAGTTATCCCGGGGCAGATTCACCCCTCCACTTT.

This chain links TRBV11-2 with TRBJ2-7; 7 positions agree with TRBD2. This CDR3 has 16 amino acids. The J segment lost 2 bases and the V segment lost 5 bases, leaving 12 bases of the junction unmatched. CDR1 is SGHAT, CDR2 FQNNGV, per germline. The CDR3 spells CASSTAGVYTPYEQYF. The CDR3 DNA reads as TGTGCCAGCAGCACCGCGGGGGTCTACACCCCCTACGAGCAGTACTTC.

The chain links TRBV5-1 to TRBJ2-1; 9 nucleotides match TRBD2. This CDR3 comprises 15 residues. CDR1 and CDR2 from the germline V gene are SGHRS and YFSETQ. After removal of 4 bases from V and 7 bases from J, the junction contained 9 bases not matched to a gene. CDR3 in DNA: TGCGCCAGCAGCCCCGCAGCGGGAGGTAGGAATGAGCAGTTCTTC. Its translation: CASSPAAGGRNEQFF.

The chain carries TRBV5-4 and TRBJ2-3, with D maybe TRBD2 (5 bases). Germline CDR1 SGHNT, CDR2 YYREEE (reference sequence). This CDR3 region has 15 residues. With 0 bases removed from V and 4 bases from J, the gap between germline ends came to 12 bases. The CDR3 is CASSLGGEVADTQYF. The CDR3 DNA reads TGTGCCAGCAGCTTGGGGGGAGAGGTCGCAGATACGCAGTATTTT.

This clonotype occurred a few times. V is TRBV15 and J is TRBJ1-6; D is undetermined. The V gene's germline CDR1 is LNHNV and CDR2 YYDKDF (reference sequence). The CDR3 is 15 amino acids. V was clipped by 0 bases and J by 5 bases, with 8 bases between them. This CDR3 is CATSRDPSDNSPLHF. The DNA of the CDR3 is TGTGCCACCAGCAGAGATCCCAGCGATAATTCACCCCTCCACTTT.

This rearrangement joins TRBV12-3 or TRBV12-4 to TRBJ2-1; 8 nucleotides agree with TRBD2. The CDR3 extends over 11 amino acids. Trimming cost V 7 bases and J 14 bases; bases outside gene matches: 7. In nucleotides, the CDR3 is TGTGCCAGCACAGCCGGGACTAGAAAGTTCTTC. Protein: CASTAGTRKFF.

The chain carries TRBV2 and TRBJ2-7, with D maybe TRBD2 (5 bases). Looked up from germline, CDR1 is SNHLY and CDR2 is FYNNEI. The CDR3 contains 12 residues. Between the trimmed V and J ends, which lost 6 bases and 3 bases, there was a span of 9 bases. The CDR3 DNA reads as TGTGCCAGCAGGGACTTCCACTACGAGCAGTACTTC. Its translation is CASRDFHYEQYF.

This clonotype turned up a few times. This chain connects TRBV5-1 to TRBJ2-7, with 7 bases identical to TRBD1. Germline V gene lookup returns CDR1 SGHRS and CDR2 YFSETQ. The trim removed 4 bases at V and 3 bases at J, leaving 7 bases unmatched. CDR3 length equals 14 residues. DNA for the CDR3: TGCGCCAGCAGCGTGACAGGGAGAAACTACGAGCAGTACTTC. It codes for CASSVTGRNYEQYF.

There are a few counts of this clonotype. J is TRBJ2-1 and V is TRBV9, with D unresolved. The length of the CDR3 is 14 residues. Trimming shortened V by 0 bases and J by 6 bases, and 10 bases separated the two germline ends. CDR1 SGDLS and CDR2 YYNGEE come from the germline V gene. This CDR3 is CASSVVVSGNEQFF. The CDR3 nucleotides are TGTGCCAGCAGCGTAGTCGTGTCTGGCAATGAGCAGTTCTTC.